One sample yielded the 14 T cell receptor beta chains listed below, sequenced in a study of identical twins. TCRdb reprocessed the 5' RACE reads via MiXCR and lists one record per CDR3 protein. The sample yields about 240,000 distinct CDR3 sequences, about 11% seen once. The sample was memory T cells sorted from blood. These receptors were collected from a man aged 50 or older in good health.

This clonotype was detected ten times or more. The chain has TRBV5-1 and TRBJ2-2; 10 bases are a match to TRBD2. After removal of 2 bases from V and 3 bases from J, the junction contained 4 bases not matched to a gene. The CDR3 covers 16 residues. Looked up from germline, CDR1 is SGHRS and CDR2 is YFSETQ. CDR3 DNA: TGCGCCAGCAGCTTCCTAGCGGGAGACTACACCGGGGAGCTGTTTTTT. Its translation is CASSFLAGDYTGELFF.

There are many counts of this clonotype. The J gene is TRBJ1-2, the V gene TRBV29-1, with TRBD1 matching 7 bases. This CDR3 comprises 14 residues. Per germline, CDR1 SQVTM and CDR2 ANQGSEA. J was trimmed by 3 bases and V by 3 bases; bases with no gene match: 7. Written as DNA, the CDR3 is TGCAGCGTTGATCCCTCCGGGACAGACTATGGCTACACCTTC. This translates into CSVDPSGTDYGYTF. Based on the CDR3 plus reference TRBV29-1 and TRBJ1-2, the full variable domain is SAVISQKPSRDICQRGTSLTIQCQVDSQVTMMFWYRQQPGQSLTLIATANQGSEATYESGFVIDKFPISRPNLTFSTLTVSNMSPEDSSIYLCSVDPSGTDYGYTFGSGTRLTVV.

This clonotype was detected only a few times. The chain joins TRBV29-1 to TRBJ1-1; the match to TRBD1 covers 7 bases. There are 14 residues in the CDR3. The V gene end was trimmed by 5 bases and the J gene end by 0 bases; junction bases not matched to a gene: 6. Per the germline V gene, CDR1 is SQVTM and CDR2 is ANQGSEA. The CDR3 coding sequence is TGCAGCGTTAAACAGGGGACTATGAACACTGAAGCTTTCTTT. It is translated as CSVKQGTMNTEAFF.

This clonotype was seen ten or more times. The gene calls are TRBV5-1 and TRBJ2-2; D remains ambiguous. Looked up from germline, CDR1 is SGHRS and CDR2 is YFSETQ. Trimming shortened V by 4 bases and J by 1 base, and 11 bases separated the two germline ends. The CDR3 is 15 amino acids. CDR3 bases: TGCGCCAGCAGCACCCGAGGAAAGAACACCGGGGAGCTGTTTTTT. Its protein is CASSTRGKNTGELFF.

The chain couples TRBV5-5 to TRBJ1-1; 8 nucleotides align to TRBD1. V was clipped by 2 bases and J by 4 bases; unmatched bases: 4. CDR1 SGHKS and CDR2 YYEKEE come from the germline V gene (reference sequence). This CDR3 spans 14 amino acids. CDR3 residues: CASSFPGQATEAFF. The CDR3 DNA reads TGTGCCAGCAGCTTCCCGGGACAGGCCACTGAAGCTTTCTTT.

This clonotype was found a few times. The chain carries TRBV24-1 and TRBJ2-1, with D possibly matching TRBD1 (5 bases). CDR1 and CDR2 from the germline V gene are KGHDR and SFDVKD. This CDR3 has 13 amino acids. The V end was cut by 7 bases, the J end by 3 bases, with 9 bases between. DNA for the CDR3: TGTGCCACCAGCGGACATAGCTACAATGAGCAGTTCTTC. It yields the protein CATSGHSYNEQFF.

This rearrangement joins TRBV28 to TRBJ1-2, with D tentatively TRBD1 (5 bases). Between the trimmed V and J ends, which lost 4 bases and 4 bases, there was a span of 7 bases. The CDR3 loop spans 12 amino acids. The germline V gene has CDR1 MDHEN and CDR2 SYDVKM. CDR3 loop: CASSWQGYGYTF. The DNA of the CDR3 is TGTGCCAGCAGTTGGCAGGGCTATGGCTACACCTTC.

Ten or more counts support this clonotype. The chain combines TRBV29-1 with TRBJ2-5, with D maybe TRBD2 (5 bases). V lost 6 bases to trimming and J lost 2 bases, with 13 bases between them. The CDR3 spans 13 residues. Germline V gives CDR1 SQVTM, CDR2 ANQGSEA. The CDR3 sequence is CSVGTTGQETQYF. Written as DNA, the CDR3 is TGCAGCGTGGGAACGACGGGGCAAGAGACCCAGTACTTC.

This chain uses TRBV7-6 with TRBJ1-4; D uncertain. CDR1 and CDR2 (germline): SGHVS, FNYEAQ. Between the trimmed V and J ends, which lost 1 base and 8 bases, there was a span of 17 bases. This CDR3 has 16 residues. CDR3 in DNA: TGTGCCAGCAGCTTAGGGAGCGAGGGAAGGAACGAAAAACTGTTTTTT. This encodes CASSLGSEGRNEKLFF.

This clonotype has at least ten counts. The V gene is TRBV20-1, the J gene TRBJ2-5; a weak D match, TRBD1 (6 bases). CDR1 is DFQATT and CDR2 is SNEGSKA in the germline V gene (reference sequence). The CDR3 is 13 amino acids. V was trimmed by 6 bases and J by 0 bases, leaving 11 bases between them. The CDR3 loop reads CSANRAYQETQYF. For the CDR3, the DNA is TGCAGTGCCAACAGGGCGTACCAAGAGACCCAGTACTTC.

This clonotype was seen repeatedly, ten times or more. V usage is TRBV12-3 or TRBV12-4 and J usage is TRBJ2-5; a weak D match, TRBD2 (7 bases). Between the trimmed V and J ends, which lost 8 bases and 1 base, there was a span of 17 bases. CDR3 length equals 15 residues. The CDR3 sequence: CASGRGGWSQETQYF. CDR3 DNA sequence: TGTGCCAGCGGTAGGGGGGGCTGGTCCCAAGAGACCCAGTACTTC.

The V call is TRBV28, the J call TRBJ2-7; D ambiguous. The CDR3 loop spans 11 amino acids. Germline CDR1 MDHEN, CDR2 SYDVKM. V lost 5 bases and J lost 6, with 8 bases in between. The DNA of the CDR3 is TGTGCCAGCAGTATAAAGGTCGAGCAGTACTTC. Its translation: CASSIKVEQYF.

There are many counts of this clonotype. The chain joins TRBV27 to TRBJ2-7; D is unclear. V was clipped by 4 bases and J by 2 bases, with 15 bases between them. This CDR3 comprises 15 residues. Germline loops: CDR1 MNHEY, CDR2 SMNVEV (reference sequence). The CDR3 region has the DNA TGTGCCAGCAGTTCTCTAGACACATTCACCTACGAGCAGTACTTC. Its protein is CASSSLDTFTYEQYF.

This clonotype was seen repeatedly, ten times or more. The J gene is TRBJ2-1, the V gene TRBV5-1; no reliable D call. V was shortened by 0 bases and J by 3 bases, with 7 bases between the two germline ends. The CDR3 totals 14 residues. Germline V gene lookup returns CDR1 SGHRS and CDR2 YFSETQ. This CDR3 reads CASSLAVNYNEQFF. CDR3 coding DNA: TGCGCCAGCAGCTTGGCCGTCAACTACAATGAGCAGTTCTTC.